The 19 T cell receptor beta chains listed next were all sequenced from one sample in a study of shared clonotypes between healthy human individuals. Terminally differentiated effector memory CD45RA+ cells were left out of the naive CD8 fraction, which was CD45RO-negative and positively selected for CCR7. The repertoire was sequenced with immunoSEQ multiplex PCR; TCRdb's copy has only in-frame clones and lacks some. The sample shows about 2 million clones, just under 95% of them seen only once. Sequences were obtained from naive CD8+ T cells sorted from blood. The receptors stem from a young man in good health.

Comments on this clone: Other DNA sequences of this sample code for an identical CDR3. The rearrangement uses TRBV27 and TRBJ1-5; D call uncertain. Trimming took 6 bases from V and 3 from J, leaving 12 bases between them. Germline loops: CDR1 MNHEY, CDR2 SMNVEV (reference sequence). CDR3 length: 14 amino acids. CDR3 protein: CASSSGGTNQPQHF. The CDR3 region has the DNA TGTGCCAGCAGCTCGGGAGGTACCAATCAGCCCCAGCATTTT.

This clone was recorded only once. The rearrangement links TRBV9 to TRBJ2-7, with D possibly called TRBD1 or TRBD2 (5 bases each). Trimming cost V 4 bases and J 0 bases, with 17 bases left between them. CDR1 is SGDLS, CDR2 YYNGEE, per germline. This CDR3 region has 16 residues. DNA for the CDR3: TGTGCCAGCAGCCCCTACCGGGACCACCTCTCCTACGAGCAGTACTTC. Protein product: CASSPYRDHLSYEQYF. Drawing the rest from reference TRBV9 and TRBJ2-7, the complete variable domain is DSGVTQTPKHLITATGQRVTLRCSPRSGDLSVYWYQQSLDQGLQFLIQYYNGEERAKGNILERFSAQQFPDLHSELNLSSLELGDSALYFCASSPYRDHLSYEQYFGPGTRLTVT.

This clone came up once. Within the sample, other DNA sequences also encode this same CDR3. The chain combines TRBV29-1 with TRBJ2-7, with a weak D call TRBD2 (5 bases). The CDR3 loop spans 15 amino acids. V lost 6 bases, J lost 3 bases, and 21 bases lay in between. CDR1 and CDR2 from the germline V gene are SQVTM and ANQGSEA. CDR3 coding DNA: TGCAGCGTCAAAGAGGGAAGCACGGGAAGCTACGAGCAGTACTTC. As protein: CSVKEGSTGSYEQYF.

V gene TRBV5-4 combines with J gene TRBJ2-3, with D possibly matching TRBD1 (6 bases). The CDR3 covers 14 residues. V was shortened by 0 bases and J by 5 bases, with 10 bases between the two germline ends. The germline V gene has CDR1 SGHNT and CDR2 YYREEE (reference sequence). The CDR3 bases are TGTGCCAGCAGCTTGGACAGGGTGAAAGATACGCAGTATTTT. Translated: CASSLDRVKDTQYF.

This clone has just one count. This rearrangement joins TRBV29-1 to TRBJ2-3, with D unresolved. The V and J ends lost 4 bases and 1 base respectively, with 9 bases between them. This CDR3 spans 13 amino acids. The germline V gene has CDR1 SQVTM and CDR2 ANQGSEA. The CDR3 protein is CSVVGLGTDTQYF. Written as DNA, the CDR3 is TGCAGCGTTGTGGGGTTGGGCACAGATACGCAGTATTTT.

With regard to this clone: The same CDR3 arises from other DNA sequences in this sample as well. The V gene is TRBV6-5, the J gene TRBJ2-2, with a weak D call TRBD1 (6 bases). Trimming left V 3 bases short and J 5 bases short, with 13 bases between. Germline-derived CDR1 and CDR2 are MNHEY and SVGAGI. The CDR3 has 15 amino acids. The CDR3 DNA is TGTGCCAGCAGTTATCTACAGGGTGGGACCGGGGAGCTGTTTTTT. It translates to CASSYLQGGTGELFF.

This clone was seen a single time. The chain is built from TRBV27 and TRBJ2-5; no reliable D call. V was pared by 4 bases and J by 4 bases, with 25 bases between. The CDR3 covers 18 residues. Germline V gives CDR1 MNHEY, CDR2 SMNVEV (reference sequence). The CDR3: CASSSTARSRNGGETQYF. The CDR3 DNA sequence: TGTGCCAGCAGTTCGACCGCCCGTTCAAGGAATGGCGGAGAGACCCAGTACTTC.

This chain uses TRBV5-5 with TRBJ2-2; 7 bases line up with TRBD1. V shed 4 bases and J 0 bases; nucleotides not matched to a gene: 0. The length of the CDR3 is 14 residues. Germline loops: CDR1 SGHKS, CDR2 YYEKEE (reference sequence). CDR3 region: CASSQGANTGELFF. CDR3 coding DNA: TGTGCCAGCAGCCAGGGGGCGAACACCGGGGAGCTGTTTTTT.

The V call is TRBV4-2, the J call TRBJ2-3; D is perhaps TRBD2 (5 bases). With 5 bases removed from V and 2 bases from J, the gap between germline ends came to 8 bases. Germline values: CDR1 LGHNA, CDR2 YNFKEQ. CDR3 length: 13 amino acids. CDR3 sequence reads: CASSEGYTDTQYF. CDR3 coding DNA: TGTGCCAGCAGCGAGGGATACACAGATACGCAGTATTTT.

This chain links TRBV27 with TRBJ2-7; D may be TRBD1 (8 bases). CDR1 MNHEY and CDR2 SMNVEV come from the germline V gene (reference sequence). The CDR3 extends over 16 amino acids. Trimming removed 4 bases from V and 3 bases from J, with 19 bases in between. The CDR3 coding sequence is TGTGCCAGCAGTTGGGGGGGTCGACAGGGGAGCTACGAGCAGTACTTC. It specifies CASSWGGRQGSYEQYF.

This chain uses TRBV29-1 with TRBJ2-1; perhaps TRBD2 as D (5 bases). CDR1 is SQVTM and CDR2 is ANQGSEA in the germline V gene. The length of the CDR3 is 14 residues. Trimming shortened V by 0 bases and J by 2 bases, and 8 bases separated the two germline ends. The DNA for the CDR3 is TGCAGCGTTGAAGACGGGATAACCTACAATGAGCAGTTCTTC. Translating it yields CSVEDGITYNEQFF.

V is TRBV14 and J is TRBJ2-6; 11 positions match TRBD2. Losses at the gene ends were 4 bases for V and 2 bases for J; bases not matched to a gene: 7. Germline V gene data show CDR1 as SGHDN and CDR2 as FVKESK. The CDR3 consists of 18 residues. The CDR3 loop is CASSLELAGVAGANVLTF. In DNA form, the CDR3 reads TGTGCCAGCAGCCTAGAACTAGCGGGAGTAGCTGGGGCCAACGTCCTGACTTTC.

The chain combines TRBV7-2 with TRBJ2-3; TRBD1 matches at 9 bases. The CDR3 length is 17 residues. Germline V CDR1 and CDR2: SGHTA, FQGNSA. V shed 1 base and J 6 bases; nucleotides not matched to a gene: 11. CDR3 in DNA: TGTGCCAGCAGCTTAGATATCCGGACAGGGGTTTGGGATACGCAGTATTTT. Translation gives CASSLDIRTGVWDTQYF.

Comment on this clone: Other DNA sequences in this specimen translate into the identical CDR3. The genes are TRBV7-9 and TRBJ1-1; possible D gene TRBD1, 5 bases. Germline lookup yields CDR1 SEHNR and CDR2 FQNEAQ (reference sequence). V dropped 5 bases and J dropped 4 bases, with 8 bases sitting between them. The CDR3 consists of 12 residues. This chain's CDR3 is CASSPQGTEAFF. CDR3 DNA: TGTGCCAGCAGCCCTCAGGGCACTGAAGCTTTCTTT.

V and J are TRBV10-2 and TRBJ2-1, with D perhaps TRBD2 (6 bases). The CDR3 is 14 amino acids. The V and J ends lost 8 bases and 5 bases respectively, with 16 bases between them. Per germline, CDR1 WSHSY and CDR2 SAAADI. CDR3 sequence reads: CASRRLGGDNEQFF. The CDR3 nucleotides are TGCGCCAGCCGGCGACTAGGAGGGGACAATGAGCAGTTCTTC.

Note on this clone: Other DNA sequences in this specimen translate into the identical CDR3. The gene calls are TRBV9 and TRBJ1-4; D gene uncertain. The V end was cut by 3 bases, the J end by 7 bases, with 7 bases between. Germline CDR1 is SGDLS and CDR2 is YYNGEE. CDR3 length: 12 amino acids. DNA for the CDR3: TGTGCCAGCAGCGGGAGCGGTGAAAAACTGTTTTTT. It is translated as CASSGSGEKLFF.

The chain is built from TRBV9 and TRBJ2-7, with D possibly called TRBD1 or TRBD2 (5 bases each). The CDR3 loop spans 16 amino acids. Germline CDR1 and CDR2: SGDLS and YYNGEE. Trimming removed 4 bases at V and 5 bases at J, with 22 bases between. The CDR3 coding sequence is TGTGCCAGCAGCACTCCCGGGGTAGGGGCAACGGACGAGCAGTACTTC. Its protein is CASSTPGVGATDEQYF. The full variable domain, in which reference TRBV9 and TRBJ2-7 provide the parts outside the CDR3, is DSGVTQTPKHLITATGQRVTLRCSPRSGDLSVYWYQQSLDQGLQFLIQYYNGEERAKGNILERFSAQQFPDLHSELNLSSLELGDSALYFCASSTPGVGATDEQYFGPGTRLTVT.

This chain joins TRBV6-1 and TRBJ2-2; TRBD1 matches 7 bases. This CDR3 comprises 13 residues. Unmatched junction bases numbered 5, after V lost 10 bases and J lost 3 bases. Germline loops: CDR1 MNHNS, CDR2 SASEGT. CDR3 residues: CAITGVYTGELFF. CDR3 DNA sequence: TGTGCCATAACAGGGGTATACACCGGGGAGCTGTTTTTT.

The chain has TRBV7-9 and TRBJ1-2; D uncertain. V lost 3 bases, J lost 4 bases, and 6 bases lay in between. The CDR3 extends over 12 amino acids. Germline CDR1 reads SEHNR; CDR2 reads FQNEAQ (reference sequence). In DNA, the CDR3 is TGTGCCAGCAGCTTCGGGATCTATGGCTACACCTTC. Protein: CASSFGIYGYTF. Complete variable domain (other parts from reference TRBV7-9 and TRBJ1-2): DTGVSQNPRHKITKRGQNVTFRCDPISEHNRLYWYRQTLGQGPEFLTYFQNEAQLEKSRLLSDRFSAERPKGSFSTLEIQRTEQGDSAMYLCASSFGIYGYTFGSGTRLTVV.